The 21 T cell receptor beta chains below were found in one sample sequenced in a study of shared clonotypes between healthy human individuals. Assay used: immunoSEQ multiplex PCR; TCRdb lists only in-frame clones, some missing. The sample includes about 1.1 million clones, 75% to 80% of them seen just once. The sequencing input was memory CD4+ T cells from PBMCs. Subset described: CD45RA-negative fraction. The receptors here all came from a man aged 18 to 30 in good health. Some clones in this sample may be carry-over from other donors' samples.

The chain couples TRBV5-1 to TRBJ2-7; TRBD2 might be the D (6 bases). Trimming took off 2 bases at V and 4 bases at J, with 13 bases between the two ends. The V gene's germline CDR1 is SGHRS and CDR2 YFSETQ. The CDR3 contains 14 residues. The CDR3 region is CASSLLDSGYEQYF. The DNA of the CDR3 is TGCGCCAGCAGCTTATTAGACAGCGGGTACGAGCAGTACTTC.

This chain uses TRBV18 with TRBJ2-3, with 7 bases fitting TRBD1. Germline lookup yields CDR1 KGHSH and CDR2 LQKENI. The V and J ends lost 6 bases and 0 bases, in that order; junction bases with no gene match: 15. CDR3 length: 18 amino acids. The CDR3 DNA follows: TGTGCCAGCTCCAACCCCCCCCACAGGGGTTCTAGCACAGATACGCAGTATTTT. Amino acids: CASSNPPHRGSSTDTQYF.

The table lists this clone with a few counts. Other DNA sequences in this specimen translate into the identical CDR3. For the CDR3, the DNA is TGTGCCAGCAGCGATAGGGGGAACACCATATATTTT. Residues: CASSDRGNTIYF. The chain combines TRBV2 with TRBJ1-3; D may be TRBD1 (6 bases). V was trimmed by 6 bases and J by 7 bases, leaving 10 bases between them. Germline loops: CDR1 SNHLY, CDR2 FYNNEI. This CDR3 is built from 12 residues.

This clone was found once. CDR3: CASSSLLGMLYNEQFF. CDR3 nucleotide sequence: TGTGCCAGCAGTTCCCTCCTTGGGATGCTGTACAATGAGCAGTTCTTC. This chain links TRBV27 with TRBJ2-1; D remains unclear. Germline CDR1 reads MNHEY; CDR2 reads SMNVEV (reference sequence). The CDR3 spans 16 residues. With 4 bases removed from V and 4 bases from J, the gap between germline ends came to 17 bases.

V gene TRBV5-5 combines with J gene TRBJ1-1, with D possibly being TRBD1 (6 bases). This CDR3 contains 14 residues. Trimming shortened V by 3 bases and J by 1 base, and 10 bases separated the two germline ends. Germline V gene sequence: CDR1 SGHKS, CDR2 YYEKEE (reference sequence). The CDR3 loop reads CASSWQGSNTEAFF. Here the CDR3 DNA reads TGTGCCAGCAGCTGGCAGGGGTCGAACACTGAAGCTTTCTTT.

The chain is built from TRBV7-2 and TRBJ2-5; D is perhaps TRBD2 (5 bases). The CDR3 is made up of 15 amino acids. V was cut by 6 bases and J by 5 bases, with 19 bases left in between. CDR1 and CDR2 from the germline V gene are SGHTA and FQGNSA. CDR3 residues: CASSSRTGSGETQYF. The CDR3 region has the DNA TGTGCCAGCAGTTCACGGACGGGTTCGGGGGAGACCCAGTACTTC.

The chain carries TRBV7-7 and TRBJ2-4, with D hard to call. Germline V lookup: CDR1 SSHAT, CDR2 FNYEAQ (reference sequence). The V end lost 1 base, the J end lost 6 bases, and 7 bases lay between the germline ends. This CDR3 comprises 13 residues. In nucleotides, the CDR3 is TGTGCCAGCAGCTTAGAGCTGTTAAACATTCAGTACTTC. Protein: CASSLELLNIQYF.

This clone has more than one count but fewer than ten. The V gene is TRBV7-9, the J gene TRBJ2-5, with D possibly being TRBD1 (7 bases). Per germline, CDR1 SEHNR and CDR2 FQNEAQ (reference sequence). V was pared by 10 bases and J by 2 bases, with 26 bases between. The CDR3 length is 17 residues. Written as DNA, the CDR3 is TGTGCCATTAGGGACCTACTTGTAGCAGGGGGGCAAGAGACCCAGTACTTC. Translating it yields CAIRDLLVAGGQETQYF.

The gene calls are TRBV9 and TRBJ2-1; D is perhaps TRBD2 (5 bases). Trimming removed 0 bases from V and 8 bases from J, with 18 bases in between. Germline V gives CDR1 SGDLS, CDR2 YYNGEE. This CDR3 is 16 amino acids long. The CDR3 coding sequence is TGTGCCAGCAGCGTAGCTTTCCGGGAAAGTTTCGATGAGCAGTTCTTC. It codes for CASSVAFRESFDEQFF.

The V and J genes are TRBV28 and TRBJ1-5, with D unclear. The germline CDR1 and CDR2 sequences are MDHEN and SYDVKM. CDR3 size: 14 residues. Trimming took 5 bases from V and 5 from J, leaving 13 bases between them. The CDR3 spells CASSPPHRYQPQHF. DNA of the CDR3: TGTGCCAGCAGTCCCCCCCACCGGTATCAGCCCCAGCATTTT.

V gene TRBV25-1 combines with J gene TRBJ1-5; D ambiguous. Trimming took 6 bases from V and 2 from J, leaving 11 bases between them. The germline V gene encodes CDR1 MGHDK and CDR2 SYGVNS. The CDR3 contains 14 residues. CDR3 bases: TGTGCCAGCAGCTGGAGTGGTGGCAATCAGCCCCAGCATTTT. Its protein is CASSWSGGNQPQHF.

The rearrangement joins TRBV7-8 to TRBJ1-3; TRBD1 matches at 7 bases. This CDR3 is built from 15 residues. V shed 5 bases and J 2 bases; nucleotides not matched to a gene: 6. Germline CDR1 and CDR2: SGHVS and FQNEAQ. CDR3 nucleotides: TGTGCCAGCAGCCTGCAGGGGGGACCTGGAAACACCATATATTTT. Residues: CASSLQGGPGNTIYF.

This chain joins TRBV19 and TRBJ1-3; D uncertain. The V gene lost 9 bases and the J gene lost 5 bases, with 17 bases spanning the gap. There are 14 residues in the CDR3. Germline CDR1 is LNHDA and CDR2 is SQIVND (reference sequence). DNA for the CDR3: TGTGCCAGCTCAGTTGTTGGAGGAAGAAACACCATATATTTT. This encodes CASSVVGGRNTIYF.

This clone was seen a few times. The CDR3 sequence: CSVAGTQLRTDTQYF. CDR3 bases: TGCAGCGTGGCCGGGACCCAGCTACGCACAGATACGCAGTATTTT. The rearrangement joins TRBV29-1 to TRBJ2-3, with D perhaps TRBD1 or TRBD2 (5 bases each). This CDR3 comprises 15 residues. V shed 6 bases and J shed 1 base, with 17 bases lying between them. From germline, CDR1 is SQVTM and CDR2 ANQGSEA.

The chain recombines TRBV30 with TRBJ2-6; TRBD2 might be the D (5 bases). Trimming removed 0 bases at V and 2 bases at J, with 17 bases between. CDR1 is GTSNPN, CDR2 SVGIG, per germline (reference sequence). CDR3 length: 18 amino acids. The CDR3 spells CAWSVRFIFGAGANVLTF. The DNA of the CDR3 is TGTGCCTGGAGTGTACGTTTCATCTTCGGGGCTGGGGCCAACGTCCTGACTTTC.

This clone was seen only a few times. V gene TRBV6-6 combines with J gene TRBJ2-3; TRBD2 matches at 7 bases. The V segment lost 5 bases and the J segment 0 bases; nucleotides outside the gene matches: 5. The CDR3 totals 15 residues. Germline assignment: CDR1 MNHNY and CDR2 SVGAGI (reference sequence). CDR3 bases: TGTGCCAGCAGTCAAAGCGGGACTAGCACAGATACGCAGTATTTT. Its protein is CASSQSGTSTDTQYF.

The chain employs TRBV7-7 and TRBJ2-1, with 7 positions matching TRBD2. Germline V lookup: CDR1 SSHAT, CDR2 FNYEAQ (reference sequence). This CDR3 region has 15 residues. V dropped 5 bases and J dropped 9; count of bases not matched to a gene: 13. The CDR3 spells CASSQSGKGISEQFF. The CDR3 coding sequence is TGTGCCAGCAGCCAAAGCGGGAAGGGGATTAGTGAGCAGTTCTTC.

V and J are TRBV30 and TRBJ1-5; no reliable D call. CDR1 is GTSNPN, CDR2 SVGIG, per germline (reference sequence). V was pared by 0 bases and J by 6 bases, with 9 bases between. This CDR3 is 13 amino acids long. CDR3 residues: CAWSVAWGQPQHF. CDR3 bases: TGTGCCTGGAGTGTGGCCTGGGGTCAGCCCCAGCATTTT.

The count of this clone is one. The J gene is TRBJ1-3, the V gene TRBV27; TRBD1 might be the D (6 bases). The CDR3 consists of 18 residues. CDR1 is MNHEY, CDR2 SMNVEV, per germline (reference sequence). V was cut by 3 bases and J by 4 bases, with 22 bases left in between. Here the CDR3 reads CASSLRRQEASPGNTIYF. As DNA, the CDR3 is TGTGCCAGCAGTTTGCGTAGACAGGAGGCTTCACCAGGAAACACCATATATTTT.

The chain is built from TRBV28 and TRBJ1-2, with D maybe TRBD1 (5 bases). The CDR3 length is 13 residues. Per germline, CDR1 MDHEN and CDR2 SYDVKM. V was cut by 3 bases and J by 5 bases, with 10 bases left in between. This CDR3 reads CASSFGTLYGYTF. DNA for the CDR3: TGTGCCAGCAGTTTCGGGACTCTTTATGGCTACACCTTC.

Comments on this clone: Other DNA sequences within the sample encode an identical CDR3. The CDR3 loop is CASSLGQTQETQYF. The CDR3 bases are TGTGCCAGCAGCTTGGGGCAGACCCAAGAGACCCAGTACTTC. The chain has TRBV5-4 and TRBJ2-5, with unresolved D. The CDR3 covers 14 residues. Germline V gene sequence: CDR1 SGHNT, CDR2 YYREEE (reference sequence). Trimming took off 0 bases at V and 1 base at J, with 7 bases between the two ends.